This passage covers 16 T cell receptor beta chains from one sample sequenced in a study of T cells in Graves' hyperthyroidism and ophthalmopathy. RNA transcripts served as the template for amplifying TCR beta CDR3 regions. The study used the HTBI primer set for a first-round RT-PCR of the TCR CDR3. From the multiplex PCR reads, TCRdb called clonotypes with MiXCR, one entry per CDR3 protein. The sample includes tens of thousands of distinct CDR3 sequences, less than 45% of them seen just once. Sequencing was performed on blood. All receptors come from a young woman with Graves' hyperthyroidism.

Here the CDR3 reads CASGTGGSQPQHF. The CDR3 nucleotides are TGTGCCAGCGGGACAGGGGGCTCTCAGCCCCAGCATTTT. The V gene is TRBV7-3, the J gene TRBJ1-5; the match to TRBD1 covers 12 bases. The CDR3 totals 13 residues. Germline CDR1 and CDR2: SGHTA and FQGTGA. V dropped 8 bases and J dropped 6; count of bases not matched to a gene: 2.

In its sample, this clonotype is medium-sized. The junction departs from germline at one end; a sequencing error may be responsible. The chain recombines TRBV6-1 with TRBJ1-2; no clear D. CDR1 and CDR2 (germline): MNHNS, SASEGT. The CDR3 length is 10 residues. The CDR3 protein is CASREDGYTF. Here the CDR3 DNA reads TGTGCCAGCAGGGAAGATGGCTACACCTTC.

In its sample, this clonotype was seen many times. The rearrangement joins TRBV18 to TRBJ2-7; D ambiguous. Trimming stripped 3 bases from V and 0 bases from J, with 9 bases between. Germline values: CDR1 KGHSH, CDR2 LQKENI. CDR3 length: 14 amino acids. In nucleotides, the CDR3 is TGTGCCAGCTCACCGTCCTTCAACTCCTACGAGCAGTACTTC. Amino acids: CASSPSFNSYEQYF.

The V and J genes are TRBV4-1 and TRBJ1-6; TRBD1 might be the D (6 bases). V gave up 3 bases and J gave up 7 bases, with 13 bases separating them. Germline V gene data show CDR1 as MGHRA and CDR2 as YSYEKL. The CDR3 runs to 15 residues. CDR3 nucleotides: TGCGCCAGCAGCCAGGAACAGGGAGTCAATTCACCCCTCCACTTT. Residues: CASSQEQGVNSPLHF.

This clonotype has at least ten counts. The J gene is TRBJ2-1, the V gene TRBV3-1; 13 nucleotides line up with TRBD2. This CDR3 is built from 16 residues. Losses at the gene ends were 0 bases for V and 8 bases for J; bases not matched to a gene: 4. Germline CDR1 is LGHDT and CDR2 is YNNKEL (reference sequence). CDR3 amino acids: CASSQDGTSGTYEQFF. The CDR3 DNA follows: TGTGCCAGCAGCCAAGACGGGACTAGCGGGACTTATGAGCAGTTCTTC.

This clonotype ranks as medium-sized. This chain joins TRBV29-1 and TRBJ2-6; TRBD1 is a possible D gene (7 bases). With 5 bases removed from V and 0 bases from J, the gap between germline ends came to 17 bases. The CDR3 spans 17 residues. CDR1 is SQVTM and CDR2 is ANQGSEA in the germline V gene. The CDR3 sequence is CSVPLRGVSSGANVLTF. CDR3 DNA: TGCAGCGTTCCCCTCAGGGGGGTTAGCTCTGGGGCCAACGTCCTGACTTTC. The full variable domain, completed using reference TRBV29-1 and TRBJ2-6, is SAVISQKPSRDICQRGTSLTIQCQVDSQVTMMFWYRQQPGQSLTLIATANQGSEATYESGFVIDKFPISRPNLTFSTLTVSNMSPEDSSIYLCSVPLRGVSSGANVLTFGAGSRLTVL.

As to this clonotype: This may stem from a read error, because a much larger clone lies one nucleotide away. The chain is built from TRBV6-1 and TRBJ2-7, with D possibly being TRBD1 or TRBD2 (5 bases each). This CDR3 region has 15 residues. Germline CDR1 MNHNS, CDR2 SASEGT. The chain's CDR3 is CASGGRGRSSYVQYF. CDR3 nucleotides: TGTGCCAGCGGTGGCCGGGGACGATCCTCCTACGTGCAGTACTTC.

This clonotype was counted many times. The chain recombines TRBV20-1 with TRBJ2-7; tentative D call: TRBD2 (6 bases). The CDR3 is made up of 16 amino acids. CDR1 DFQATT and CDR2 SNEGSKA come from the germline V gene (reference sequence). V was pared by 6 bases and J by 6 bases, with 27 bases between. The CDR3 bases are TGCAGTGCGGTGAGCGAGCGGCTAGGAACCGGGGGCGAGCAGTACTTC. Translating gives CSAVSERLGTGGEQYF.

This clonotype came up many times. This chain links TRBV28 with TRBJ1-4; D may be TRBD1 (5 bases). The CDR3 totals 13 residues. V was pared by 5 bases and J by 10 bases, with 14 bases between. Germline assignment: CDR1 MDHEN and CDR2 SYDVKM. The CDR3 is CASSQTRQLKLFF. The CDR3 region has the DNA TGTGCCAGCAGTCAAACCCGACAGCTAAAACTGTTTTTT.

The CDR3: CASSLIRVSSYEQYF. CDR3 in DNA: TGTGCCAGCAGCTTGATCCGGGTAAGCTCCTACGAGCAGTACTTC. The chain has TRBV5-6 and TRBJ2-7; D is ambiguous. Germline V gives CDR1 SGHDT, CDR2 YYEEEE. Trimming shortened V by 1 base and J by 0 bases, and 11 bases separated the two germline ends. This CDR3 has 15 amino acids.

This clonotype is categorized as medium-sized. The chain carries TRBV10-3 and TRBJ1-1, with 9 bases identical to TRBD1. The CDR3 contains 15 residues. The trim removed 4 bases at V and 3 bases at J, leaving 6 bases unmatched. Germline lookup yields CDR1 ENHRY and CDR2 SYGVKD. DNA for the CDR3: TGTGCCATCAGTGTAACCGGGACAGGGCACACTGAAGCTTTCTTT. Protein product: CAISVTGTGHTEAFF.

This CDR3 is CSVGGGSLYEQFF. The CDR3 nucleotides read TGCAGCGTTGGTGGCGGGAGTCTGTATGAGCAGTTCTTC. The gene calls are TRBV29-1 and TRBJ2-1; the match to TRBD2 covers 7 bases. The CDR3 spans 13 residues. The trim removed 4 bases at V and 8 bases at J, leaving 8 bases unmatched. In germline, CDR1 is SQVTM, CDR2 ANQGSEA.

This clonotype was recorded many times. The chain carries TRBV5-1 and TRBJ2-2; D is undetermined. The CDR3 spans 13 residues. Trimming removed 1 base at V and 7 bases at J, with 8 bases between. Looked up from germline, CDR1 is SGHRS and CDR2 is YFSETQ. The CDR3 loop is CASSLKVGGELFF. In DNA, the CDR3 is TGCGCCAGCAGCTTGAAGGTCGGCGGGGAGCTGTTTTTT.

The rearrangement uses TRBV5-6 and TRBJ1-1; D might be TRBD1 (5 bases). Germline V gene sequence: CDR1 SGHDT, CDR2 YYEEEE. Trimming pared 3 bases from V and 8 bases from J, leaving 20 bases between. The CDR3 is 15 residues long. The CDR3 coding sequence is TGTGCCAGCAGCTCTGGGTGGGGGATGGCCACCGAAGCTTTCTTT. Translating it yields CASSSGWGMATEAFF.

Points on this clonotype: This may come from a read error, since a much larger clone is one base off. This is likely a read error, given that the CDR3 carries no conserved phenylalanine or tryptophan at its end. The gene calls are TRBV30 and TRBJ1-1, with D possibly TRBD1 on 6 matching bases. The CDR3 contains 11 residues. CDR1 and CDR2 from the germline V gene are GTSNPN and SVGIG (reference sequence). The CDR3 region is CAGAWAMKAFL. Here the CDR3 DNA reads TGTGCGGGGGCTTGGGCCATGAAAGCTTTCTTG.

About this clonotype: This clone may be a read error of a much larger clone one base away. The DNA is left out, because the CDR3 cannot be placed on it with certainty; the CDR3 is given as TCRdb lists it. The chain recombines TRBV11-3 with TRBJ1-2. The CDR3 numbers 15 amino acids, ends counted. In germline, CDR1 is SGHNT, CDR2 YENEEA. CDR3 in amino acids: CASSQAEGVNYGCTF.